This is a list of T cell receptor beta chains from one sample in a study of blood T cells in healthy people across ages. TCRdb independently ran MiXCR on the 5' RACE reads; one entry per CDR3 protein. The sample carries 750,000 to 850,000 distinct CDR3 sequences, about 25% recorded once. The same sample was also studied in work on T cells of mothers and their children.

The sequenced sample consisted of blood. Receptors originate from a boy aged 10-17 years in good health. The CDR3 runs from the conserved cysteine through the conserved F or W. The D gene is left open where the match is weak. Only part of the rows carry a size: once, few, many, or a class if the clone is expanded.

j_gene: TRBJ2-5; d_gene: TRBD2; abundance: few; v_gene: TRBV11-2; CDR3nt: TGTGCCAGCAGCCCCGCTAGCGGCGTGGAGACCCAGTACTTC; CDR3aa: CASSPASGVETQYF
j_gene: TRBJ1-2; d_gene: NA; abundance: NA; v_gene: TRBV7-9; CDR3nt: TGTGCCAGCAGCTTAACTTACAGCTTAGATGGCTACACCTTC; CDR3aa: CASSLTYSLDGYTF
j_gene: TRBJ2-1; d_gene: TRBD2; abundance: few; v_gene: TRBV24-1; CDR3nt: TGTGCCACCAGTGATTTGCAAGGTGCGGGAGGCTACAATGAGCAGTTCTTC; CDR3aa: CATSDLQGAGGYNEQFF
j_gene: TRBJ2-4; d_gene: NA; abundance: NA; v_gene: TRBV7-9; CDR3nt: TGTGCCAGCAGCTTAGGGGCCCCAGGGTCCGAAAACATTCAGTACTTC; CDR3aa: CASSLGAPGSENIQYF
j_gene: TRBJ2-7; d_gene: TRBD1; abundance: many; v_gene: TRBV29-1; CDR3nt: TGCAGCGCGCGACAGGGCAACGAGCAGTACTTC; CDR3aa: CSARQGNEQYF
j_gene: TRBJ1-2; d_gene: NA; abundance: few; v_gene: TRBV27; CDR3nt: TGTGCCAGCAGTTGGGCGCGGGCAGATGCTAACTATGGCTACACCTTC; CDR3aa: CASSWARADANYGYTF
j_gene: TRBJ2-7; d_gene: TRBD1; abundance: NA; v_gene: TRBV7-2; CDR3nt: TGTGCCAGCAGCTCCGAGGGGGCCCGCAGCTCCTACGAGCAGTACTTC; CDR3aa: CASSSEGARSSYEQYF
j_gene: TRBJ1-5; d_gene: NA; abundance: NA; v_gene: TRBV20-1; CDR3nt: TGCAGTGCCCCGGACAGTCCCTATAGCAATCAGCCCCAGCATTTT; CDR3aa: CSAPDSPYSNQPQHF
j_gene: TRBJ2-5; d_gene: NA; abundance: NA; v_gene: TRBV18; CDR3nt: TGTGCCAGCTCAAAGTATATGGAGACCCAGTACTTC; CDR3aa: CASSKYMETQYF
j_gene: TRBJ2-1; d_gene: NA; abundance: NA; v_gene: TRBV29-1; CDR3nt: TGCAGCGTTGAGGAGGATGAGCAGTTCTTC; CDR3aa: CSVEEDEQFF
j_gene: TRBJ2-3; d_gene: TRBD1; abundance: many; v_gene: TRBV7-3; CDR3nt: TGTGCCAGCAGCCTAACAGGGGCTAGCACAGATACGCAGTATTTT; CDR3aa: CASSLTGASTDTQYF
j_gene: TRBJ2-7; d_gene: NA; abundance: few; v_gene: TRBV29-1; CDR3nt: TGCAGCGTTCACACGGACAGCTCCTACGAGCAGTACTTC; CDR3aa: CSVHTDSSYEQYF
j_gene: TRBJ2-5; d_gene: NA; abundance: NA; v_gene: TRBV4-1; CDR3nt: TGCGCCAGCAGCCAACCCGGGACATCCAAGGGGCAGTACTTC; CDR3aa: CASSQPGTSKGQYF
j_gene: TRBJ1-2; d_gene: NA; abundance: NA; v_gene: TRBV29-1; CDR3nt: TGCAGCGTTGATGCGGACAGCTCGTACACCTTC; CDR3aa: CSVDADSSYTF
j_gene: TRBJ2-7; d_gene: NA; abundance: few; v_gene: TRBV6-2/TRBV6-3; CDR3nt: TGTGCCAGCAGTTTGAACGGCGGCTCCTACGAGCAGTACTTC; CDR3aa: CASSLNGGSYEQYF
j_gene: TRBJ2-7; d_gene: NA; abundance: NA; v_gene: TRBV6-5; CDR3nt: TGTGCCAGCAGTTGGGACTTACGGTCCTACGAGCAGTACTTC; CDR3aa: CASSWDLRSYEQYF
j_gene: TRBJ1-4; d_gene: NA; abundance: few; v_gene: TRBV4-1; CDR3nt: TGCGCCAGCAGCCACGAGGACCGGGATAATGAAAAACTGTTTTTT; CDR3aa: CASSHEDRDNEKLFF
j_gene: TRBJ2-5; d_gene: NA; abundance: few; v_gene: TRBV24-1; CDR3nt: TGTGCCACCAGTGAAGGCGGGGCTCAAGAGACCCAGTACTTC; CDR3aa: CATSEGGAQETQYF
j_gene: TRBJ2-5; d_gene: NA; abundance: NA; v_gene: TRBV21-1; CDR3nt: TGTGCCAGCAGCAAAGTATGGGCAGGGCGGGCGCAGGAGACCCAGTACTTC; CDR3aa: CASSKVWAGRAQETQYF
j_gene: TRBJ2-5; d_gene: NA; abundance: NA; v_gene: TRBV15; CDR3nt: TGTGCCACCAGCAGAGATGACCGAAGCGGAGAGACCCAGTACTTC; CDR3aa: CATSRDDRSGETQYF
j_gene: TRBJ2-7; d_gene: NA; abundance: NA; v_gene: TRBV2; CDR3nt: TGTGCCAGCAGTGAAGACTTCCTTTTCGCCAGGTCGAGTTACGAGCAGTACTTC; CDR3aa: CASSEDFLFARSSYEQYF
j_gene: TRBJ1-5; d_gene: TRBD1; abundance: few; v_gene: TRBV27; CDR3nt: TGTGCCAGCAGTGATACAGGGGGGCGCACTCAGCCCCAGCATTTT; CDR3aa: CASSDTGGRTQPQHF
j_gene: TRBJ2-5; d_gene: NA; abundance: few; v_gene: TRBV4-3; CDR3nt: TGCGCCAGCAGCCAAGATCAACTAGTTCCTAACCCGCACTTC; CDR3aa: CASSQDQLVPNPHF
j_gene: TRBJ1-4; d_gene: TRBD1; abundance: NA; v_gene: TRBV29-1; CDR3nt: TGCAGCACACAAGACAGGGTGGGAGAAAAACTGTTTTTT; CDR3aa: CSTQDRVGEKLFF
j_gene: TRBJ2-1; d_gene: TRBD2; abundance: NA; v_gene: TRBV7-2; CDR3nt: TGTGCCAGCAGCTTTGTAGTGGGAGGGTCCTACAATGAGCAGTTCTTC; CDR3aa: CASSFVVGGSYNEQFF
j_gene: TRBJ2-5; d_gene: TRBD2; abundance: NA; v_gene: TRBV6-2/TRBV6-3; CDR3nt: TGTGCCAGCAGTACACTAGCGGGAGGAGAGACCCAGTACTTC; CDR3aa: CASSTLAGGETQYF
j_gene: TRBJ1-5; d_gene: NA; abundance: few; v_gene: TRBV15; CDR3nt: TGTGCCACCAGCAGCACGGCCGTGGGTCAGCCCCAGCATTTT; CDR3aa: CATSSTAVGQPQHF
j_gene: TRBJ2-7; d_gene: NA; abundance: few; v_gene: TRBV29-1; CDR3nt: TGCAGCGTTGAAAGACAGTCATCCTACGAGCAGTACTTC; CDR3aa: CSVERQSSYEQYF
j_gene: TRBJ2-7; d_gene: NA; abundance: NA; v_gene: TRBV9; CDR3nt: TGTGCCAGCAGCCCCGGGACATCCTCCCGCTACGAGCAGTACTTC; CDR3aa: CASSPGTSSRYEQYF
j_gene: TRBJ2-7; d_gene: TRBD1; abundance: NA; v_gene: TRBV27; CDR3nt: TGTGCCAGCAGTCCCAGATTCCAGGGGGACGAGCAGTACTTC; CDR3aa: CASSPRFQGDEQYF
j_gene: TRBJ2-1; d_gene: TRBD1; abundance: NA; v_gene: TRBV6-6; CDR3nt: TGTGCCAGCAGTCAGGGGGTTGATCGAGGGCAGTTCTTC; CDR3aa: CASSQGVDRGQFF
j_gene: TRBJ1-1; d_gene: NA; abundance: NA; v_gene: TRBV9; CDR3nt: TGTGCCAGCAGCGTTGGGGACACTGAAGCTTTCTTT; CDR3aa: CASSVGDTEAFF
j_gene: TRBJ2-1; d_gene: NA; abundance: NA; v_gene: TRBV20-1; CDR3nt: TGCAGTGCTAGGCAATCCGGGGGCGACTTCAATGAGCAGTTCTTC; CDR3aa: CSARQSGGDFNEQFF
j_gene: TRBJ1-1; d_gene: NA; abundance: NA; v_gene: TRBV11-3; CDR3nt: TGTGCCAGCAGCTTAAGGGAGGGGAACACTGAAGCTTTCTTT; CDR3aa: CASSLREGNTEAFF
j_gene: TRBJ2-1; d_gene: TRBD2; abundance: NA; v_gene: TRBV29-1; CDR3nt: TGCAGCGTTGCAGATCTAGCGGACTCCTGCAATGAGCAGTTCTTC; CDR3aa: CSVADLADSCNEQFF
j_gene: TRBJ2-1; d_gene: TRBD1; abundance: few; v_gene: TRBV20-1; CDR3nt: TGCAGTGCCCCCGACAGGGTAATGAATGAGCAGTTCTTC; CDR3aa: CSAPDRVMNEQFF
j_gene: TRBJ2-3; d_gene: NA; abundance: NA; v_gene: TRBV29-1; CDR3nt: TGCAGCGTCACAGGGTCCGGTACAGATACGCAGTATTTT; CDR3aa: CSVTGSGTDTQYF
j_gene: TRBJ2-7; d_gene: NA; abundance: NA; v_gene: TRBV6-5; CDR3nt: TGTGCCAGCAGTTACTCGTATGGGGGGGCGTCCTACGAGCAGTACTTC; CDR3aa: CASSYSYGGASYEQYF
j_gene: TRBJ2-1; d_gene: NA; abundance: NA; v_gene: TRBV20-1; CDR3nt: TGCAGTGCTAGAGATACCGGGAGGGGGCGCGGTAATGAGCAGTTCTTC; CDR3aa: CSARDTGRGRGNEQFF
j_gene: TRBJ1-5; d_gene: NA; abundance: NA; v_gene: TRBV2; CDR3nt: TGTGCCAGCAGGGACGGTACAGCTAGCAATCAGCCCCAGCATTTT; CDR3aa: CASRDGTASNQPQHF
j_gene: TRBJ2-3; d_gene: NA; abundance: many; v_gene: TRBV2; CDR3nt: TGTGCCAGCAGTGATCGGCGGGGATCTGGTGATACGCAGTATTTT; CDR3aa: CASSDRRGSGDTQYF
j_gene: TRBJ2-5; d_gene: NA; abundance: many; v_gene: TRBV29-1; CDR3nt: TGCAGCGTTGAAGGCGAGTACCAAGAGACCCAGTACTTC; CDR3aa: CSVEGEYQETQYF
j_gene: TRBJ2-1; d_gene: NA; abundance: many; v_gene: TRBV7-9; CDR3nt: TGTGCCAGCAGCTTAGTTGGTGAGCAGTTCTTC; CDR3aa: CASSLVGEQFF
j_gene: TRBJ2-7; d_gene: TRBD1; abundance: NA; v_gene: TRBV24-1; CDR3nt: TGTGCCACCAGTGATCCGAACCCGGGACAGGGGACTTACGAGCAGTACTTC; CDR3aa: CATSDPNPGQGTYEQYF
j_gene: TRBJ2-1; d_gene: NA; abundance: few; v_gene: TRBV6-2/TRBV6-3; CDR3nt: TGTGCCAGCAGTTACTCGATGGTCGCCACTGAGCAGTTCTTC; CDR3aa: CASSYSMVATEQFF
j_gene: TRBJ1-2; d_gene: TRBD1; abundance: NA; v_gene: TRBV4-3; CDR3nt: TGCGCCAGCAGCCAAGATAGGGGGACAGGGGGCCGGTATGGCTACACCTTC; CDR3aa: CASSQDRGTGGRYGYTF
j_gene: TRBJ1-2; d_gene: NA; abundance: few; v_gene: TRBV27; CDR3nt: TGTGCCAGCAGTTTTGTCGCGGGAAACAACGGGGACTATGGCTACACCTTC; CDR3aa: CASSFVAGNNGDYGYTF
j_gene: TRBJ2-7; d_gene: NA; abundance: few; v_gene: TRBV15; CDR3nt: TGTGCCACCAGCAGAGAAGCCGGTCCCTACGAGCAGTACTTC; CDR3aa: CATSREAGPYEQYF
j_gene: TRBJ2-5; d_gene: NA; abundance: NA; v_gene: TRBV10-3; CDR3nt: TGTGCCATCAGGGGCGGGACTGAAGAGACCCAGTACTTC; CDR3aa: CAIRGGTEETQYF
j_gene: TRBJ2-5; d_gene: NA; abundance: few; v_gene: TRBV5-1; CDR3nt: TGCGCCAGCAGCCCGAACTCGGAGACCCAGTACTTC; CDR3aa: CASSPNSETQYF
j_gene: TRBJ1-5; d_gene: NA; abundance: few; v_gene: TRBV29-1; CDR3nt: TGCAGCGTTGGAGATCAGCCCCAGCATTTT; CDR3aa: CSVGDQPQHF
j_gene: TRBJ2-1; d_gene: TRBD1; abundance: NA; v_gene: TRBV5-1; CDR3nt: TGCGCCAGCAGCGAGGGACAGGGGGCGGGGGATGAGCAGTTCTTC; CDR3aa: CASSEGQGAGDEQFF
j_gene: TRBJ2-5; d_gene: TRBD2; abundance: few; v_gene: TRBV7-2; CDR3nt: TGTGCCAGCAGCCCAACGGACCCGGGGGGGACCCAGTACTTC; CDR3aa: CASSPTDPGGTQYF
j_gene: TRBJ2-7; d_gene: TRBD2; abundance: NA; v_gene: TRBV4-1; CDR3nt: TGCGCCAGCAGCCAAGATGAGACTAGCTTTTACGAGCAGTACTTC; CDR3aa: CASSQDETSFYEQYF
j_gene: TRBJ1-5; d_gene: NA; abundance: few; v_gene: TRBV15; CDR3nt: TGTGCCACCAGCAGAGATCATGGCACAATAAGGGGCAATCAGCCCCAGCATTTT; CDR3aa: CATSRDHGTIRGNQPQHF
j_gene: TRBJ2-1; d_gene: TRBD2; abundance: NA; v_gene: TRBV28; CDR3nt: TGTGCCAGCAGTTCATATGGACTAGCGGGAGTCGAGAATGAGCAGTTCTTC; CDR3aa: CASSSYGLAGVENEQFF
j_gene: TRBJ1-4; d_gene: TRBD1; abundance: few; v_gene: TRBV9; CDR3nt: TGTGCCAGCAGCGTAGAGGACAGGGGGCTCAATGAAGAACTGTTTTTT; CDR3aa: CASSVEDRGLNEELFF